This T cell receptor (beta chain) was obtained from a study of cytomegalovirus exposure and HLA in healthy donors. Study overall: Within an early data release were around 80 million unique TCRs drawn from HLA-typed donors.

General study findings and limits: According to an earlier analysis, most TCR beta V segments yielded productive rearrangements about 87% or about 30% of the time. Because they were indistinguishable, some V segments, including TRBV6-2 and TRBV6-3, were excluded.

A remark on this clone: The antigen is unknown.

This cohort consisted of healthy bone marrow donors. V lost 2 bases and J 4 bases, leaving 8 bases between the germline ends. CDR1 LGHNA and CDR2 YSLEER come from the germline V gene. This CDR3 has 13 residues. Both 60 Vbeta primers and 13 Jbeta primers went into the PCR. Method: immunoSEQ multiplex PCR; TCRdb's copy keeps in-frame clones and lacks some. The sample carries 100,000 or so clones, roughly 85% recorded once. The sequencing sample was made of PBMCs. The source is a woman between 35 and 50 years old in good health and CMV-seronegative. This chain links TRBV4-3 with TRBJ1-2; D gene ambiguous. For the CDR3, the DNA is TGCGCCAGCAGCCAATATCGGGGCTATGGCTACACCTTC. It specifies CASSQYRGYGYTF.